This T cell receptor (beta chain) derives from a study of cytomegalovirus exposure and HLA in healthy donors. General study findings and limits: A missense variant in DCLRE1C was later tied to TCR beta V- and J-gene trimming.

In the case of this clone: Its antigen is not identified.

The study ran its PCR with 60 Vbeta and 13 Jbeta primers. The protocol was immunoSEQ multiplex PCR, while the TCRdb copy is restricted to in-frame clones and leaves out a portion. The specimen's table records about 160,000 clones. The receptor's source is a woman in her fifties or sixties in good health and CMV-seronegative. What was sequenced was PBMCs.

CDR3: CASSFGLRELAGYGYTF. The DNA of the CDR3 is TGTGCCAGCAGTTTCGGTTTGAGGGAGCTTGCCGGCTATGGCTACACCTTC. The chain employs TRBV28 and TRBJ1-2; no definite D call. This CDR3 has 17 residues. The V end lost 3 bases, the J end lost 4 bases, and 21 bases lay between the germline ends. CDR1 is MDHEN, CDR2 SYDVKM, per germline.